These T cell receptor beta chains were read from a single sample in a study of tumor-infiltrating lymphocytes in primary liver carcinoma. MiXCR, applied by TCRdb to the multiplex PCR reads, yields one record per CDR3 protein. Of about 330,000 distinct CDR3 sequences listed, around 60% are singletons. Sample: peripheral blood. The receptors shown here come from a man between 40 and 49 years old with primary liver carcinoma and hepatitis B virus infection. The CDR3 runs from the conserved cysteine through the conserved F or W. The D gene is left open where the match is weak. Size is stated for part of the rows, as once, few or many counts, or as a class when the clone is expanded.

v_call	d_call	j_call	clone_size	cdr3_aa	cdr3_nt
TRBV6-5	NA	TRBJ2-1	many	CASRRGPEGYNEQFF	TGTGCCAGCAGGCGAGGGCCTGAAGGTTACAATGAGCAGTTCTTC
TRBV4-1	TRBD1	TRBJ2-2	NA	CVSNDLDRGLTGELFF	TGCGTCAGCAATGACCTGGACAGGGGGTTAACCGGGGAGCTGTTTTTT
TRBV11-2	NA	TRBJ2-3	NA	CPSSSLADTQYF	TGTCCCAGCAGCTCATTGGCAGATACGCAGTATTTT
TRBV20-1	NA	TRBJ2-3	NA	CRARASPTDTQYF	TGCAGAGCTAGAGCCAGTCCCACAGATACGCAGTATTTT
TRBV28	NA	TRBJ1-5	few	CASSLAGRINQPQHF	TGTGCCAGCAGTTTAGCGGGACGGATCAATCAGCCCCAGCATTTT
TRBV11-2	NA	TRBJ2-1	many	CASSLYAAVSSYNEQFF	TGTGCCAGCAGCTTATACGCGGCGGTGAGTTCCTACAATGAGCAGTTCTTC
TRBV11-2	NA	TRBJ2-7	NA	CASTFDQGWQYF	TGCGCCAGCACCTTTGATCAGGGATGGCAGTACTTC
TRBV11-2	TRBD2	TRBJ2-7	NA	CASSLNRRLRGLSDSSYEQYF	TGTGCCAGCAGCTTAAATAGGCGATTAAGGGGACTATCCGATAGCTCCTACGAGCAGTACTTC
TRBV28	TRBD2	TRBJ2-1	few	CASRTSGGSLWQFF	TGTGCCAGCAGGACTAGCGGGGGCTCGCTTTGGCAGTTCTTC
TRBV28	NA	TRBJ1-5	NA	CASSLPGGNQPQHF	TGTGCCAGCAGTTTACCAGGGGGCAATCAGCCCCAGCATTTT
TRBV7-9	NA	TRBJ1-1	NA	CASSSFSSKKAFF	TGTGCCAGCAGCTCCTTCTCCTCTAAAAAGGCTTTCTTT
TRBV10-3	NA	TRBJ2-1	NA	CAVGPECEQFF	TGTGCCGTCGGACCCGAGTGTGAGCAGTTCTTC
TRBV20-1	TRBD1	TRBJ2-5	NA	CSGEGDSKGLETQYF	TGCAGTGGCGAGGGGGACAGCAAAGGTTTGGAGACCCAGTACTTC
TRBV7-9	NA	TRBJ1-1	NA	CASSLEGHLGAEAFF	TGTGCCAGCAGCTTAGAAGGGCACCTTGGGGCTGAAGCTTTCTTT
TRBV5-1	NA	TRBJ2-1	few	CASSSLVGTQAGEQFF	TGCGCCAGCAGCTCTCTGGTCGGGACACAGGCAGGGGAGCAGTTCTTC
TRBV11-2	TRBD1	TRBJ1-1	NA	CASSLAGQHYAFF	TGTGCCAGCAGCTTAGCGGGACAGCATTACGCTTTCTTT
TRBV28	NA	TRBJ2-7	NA	CATGAHEQYF	TGTGCCACGGGGGCTCACGAGCAGTACTTC
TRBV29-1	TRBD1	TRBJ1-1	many	CSGLKGQINTEAFF	TGCAGCGGCCTCAAGGGACAGATAAACACTGAAGCTTTCTTT
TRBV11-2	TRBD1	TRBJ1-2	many	CASSLDGTGAYYGYTF	TGTGCCAGCAGCTTAGACGGGACAGGAGCCTACTATGGCTACACCTTC